This is a list of T cell receptor beta chains from one sample in a study of cytomegalovirus exposure and HLA in healthy donors. Sequenced by immunoSEQ multiplex PCR; TCRdb stores in-frame clones only, minus some. The sample lists about 180,000 clones, over 60% seen once, with around 1.6% in the top ten. What was sequenced was PBMCs. The receptors derive from a man aged 18 to 29 in good health and CMV-seronegative. The CDR3 runs from the conserved cysteine through the conserved F or W. The order of the fields is V gene, clone size, D gene, J gene, CDR3 protein. D genes are given only for firm matches. Size tells how often a clone was seen (once, few, many) or the class of an expanded clone, and some rows leave it out.

V gene: TRBV19
clone size: NA
D gene: TRBD2
J gene: TRBJ2-2
CDR3 protein: CASWTSGSAGRIGELFF

V gene: TRBV10-1
clone size: NA
D gene: NA
J gene: TRBJ2-3
CDR3 protein: CASSEGGTDTQYF

V gene: TRBV20-1
clone size: NA
D gene: NA
J gene: TRBJ1-2
CDR3 protein: CSAARYHGYTF

V gene: TRBV9
clone size: NA
D gene: NA
J gene: TRBJ2-1
CDR3 protein: CASCRGRAGLDEQFF

V gene: TRBV25-1
clone size: NA
D gene: NA
J gene: TRBJ1-2
CDR3 protein: CASSESGVTAGGYTF

V gene: TRBV28
clone size: NA
D gene: NA
J gene: TRBJ1-4
CDR3 protein: CASSLWSVANEKLFF

V gene: TRBV5-1
clone size: NA
D gene: TRBD1
J gene: TRBJ1-6
CDR3 protein: CASTTGAADSPLHF

V gene: TRBV28
clone size: few
D gene: NA
J gene: TRBJ2-7
CDR3 protein: CASSSLPPGNSYEQYF

V gene: TRBV4-2
clone size: NA
D gene: TRBD2
J gene: TRBJ2-7
CDR3 protein: CASRGLAGRGENEQYF

V gene: TRBV7-9
clone size: NA
D gene: TRBD1
J gene: TRBJ1-2
CDR3 protein: CASSRTGTNYGYTF

V gene: TRBV7-9
clone size: NA
D gene: TRBD2
J gene: TRBJ2-2
CDR3 protein: CASSSGERGTSAGELFF

V gene: TRBV4-2
clone size: NA
D gene: TRBD2
J gene: TRBJ2-3
CDR3 protein: CASSQDPAGGRARPDTQYF

V gene: TRBV9
clone size: NA
D gene: NA
J gene: TRBJ2-2
CDR3 protein: CASSRFRDKDTGELFF

V gene: TRBV29-1
clone size: NA
D gene: TRBD1
J gene: TRBJ2-2
CDR3 protein: CSVTGTVNTGELFF

V gene: TRBV7-8
clone size: NA
D gene: TRBD2
J gene: TRBJ2-3
CDR3 protein: CASSLPAGGSDTQYF

V gene: TRBV5-4
clone size: NA
D gene: TRBD2
J gene: TRBJ2-5
CDR3 protein: CASSPPGGETQYF

V gene: TRBV4-1
clone size: NA
D gene: TRBD1
J gene: TRBJ2-5
CDR3 protein: CASSQVAGTVQETQYF

V gene: TRBV28
clone size: NA
D gene: TRBD1
J gene: TRBJ1-5
CDR3 protein: CASSNVGTGVNQPQHF

V gene: TRBV9
clone size: NA
D gene: NA
J gene: TRBJ2-7
CDR3 protein: CASSYDPGRAYEQYF

V gene: TRBV5-4
clone size: NA
D gene: TRBD2
J gene: TRBJ2-1
CDR3 protein: CASSLATSGIYNEQFF

V gene: TRBV19
clone size: NA
D gene: TRBD2
J gene: TRBJ2-3
CDR3 protein: CASSPRLAGVGSTDTQYF

V gene: TRBV6-1
clone size: NA
D gene: NA
J gene: TRBJ1-6
CDR3 protein: CASRGGVAFLHF

V gene: TRBV5-4
clone size: NA
D gene: TRBD1
J gene: TRBJ2-3
CDR3 protein: CASTQGQGPLGDTQYF

V gene: TRBV5-6
clone size: NA
D gene: NA
J gene: TRBJ2-7
CDR3 protein: CASRAGPPTYEQYF

V gene: TRBV7-9
clone size: NA
D gene: NA
J gene: TRBJ1-2
CDR3 protein: CASSQGRSGYTF

V gene: TRBV2
clone size: NA
D gene: NA
J gene: TRBJ2-6
CDR3 protein: CASRPEAAGANVLTF

V gene: TRBV9
clone size: NA
D gene: TRBD2
J gene: TRBJ2-5
CDR3 protein: CASSVAGGNQETQYF

V gene: TRBV4-2
clone size: NA
D gene: TRBD2
J gene: TRBJ2-7
CDR3 protein: CASSRGGLAGGRSEQYF

V gene: TRBV27
clone size: NA
D gene: NA
J gene: TRBJ1-4
CDR3 protein: CASSDGDKIEKLFF

V gene: TRBV7-8
clone size: once
D gene: NA
J gene: TRBJ1-1
CDR3 protein: CASSPQRRNTEAFF

V gene: TRBV11-1
clone size: NA
D gene: TRBD1
J gene: TRBJ2-7
CDR3 protein: CASSLEAGGSEQYF

V gene: TRBV19
clone size: NA
D gene: TRBD1
J gene: TRBJ1-2
CDR3 protein: CASTQTGAYGYTF

V gene: TRBV7-9
clone size: NA
D gene: NA
J gene: TRBJ1-2
CDR3 protein: CASSLVGGSNYGYTF

V gene: TRBV5-4
clone size: NA
D gene: TRBD1
J gene: TRBJ2-7
CDR3 protein: CASSLSAGGYEQYF

V gene: TRBV27
clone size: NA
D gene: TRBD1
J gene: TRBJ1-1
CDR3 protein: CASSLSGGGTEAFF

V gene: TRBV30
clone size: NA
D gene: NA
J gene: TRBJ1-1
CDR3 protein: CAFSVMSLNTEAFF

V gene: TRBV28
clone size: few
D gene: NA
J gene: TRBJ2-2
CDR3 protein: CASSLAGPGLRTRVELFF

V gene: TRBV5-1
clone size: NA
D gene: TRBD1
J gene: TRBJ1-3
CDR3 protein: CASSQGQGNTIYF

V gene: TRBV9
clone size: few
D gene: TRBD2
J gene: TRBJ2-1
CDR3 protein: CASSRGGGTYNEQFF

V gene: TRBV6-5
clone size: NA
D gene: NA
J gene: TRBJ2-1
CDR3 protein: CASSPMGSSYNEQFF

V gene: TRBV7-9
clone size: once
D gene: TRBD1
J gene: TRBJ1-2
CDR3 protein: CASSPQGFYGYTF

V gene: TRBV2
clone size: NA
D gene: TRBD2
J gene: TRBJ2-1
CDR3 protein: CASSQRGGGSNNEQFF

V gene: TRBV14
clone size: NA
D gene: TRBD1
J gene: TRBJ1-1
CDR3 protein: CASSPTGMNTEAFF

V gene: TRBV9
clone size: NA
D gene: NA
J gene: TRBJ1-2
CDR3 protein: CASSASRDGYTF

V gene: TRBV4-1
clone size: NA
D gene: NA
J gene: TRBJ1-2
CDR3 protein: CASSQPQGNRRGYTF

V gene: TRBV7-3
clone size: NA
D gene: NA
J gene: TRBJ2-5
CDR3 protein: CASSLGVDATQYF

V gene: TRBV4-1
clone size: NA
D gene: NA
J gene: TRBJ2-7
CDR3 protein: CASSRQRGWGYEQYF

V gene: TRBV28
clone size: NA
D gene: NA
J gene: TRBJ1-3
CDR3 protein: CASYDSPGNTIYF

V gene: TRBV27
clone size: once
D gene: TRBD1
J gene: TRBJ1-1
CDR3 protein: CASSAQGLGNTEAFF

V gene: TRBV11-1
clone size: NA
D gene: NA
J gene: TRBJ2-7
CDR3 protein: CASSFGRTYEQYF

V gene: TRBV5-6
clone size: NA
D gene: TRBD1
J gene: TRBJ1-6
CDR3 protein: CASSLGQYNSPLHF

V gene: TRBV11-2
clone size: NA
D gene: NA
J gene: TRBJ2-3
CDR3 protein: CASSSLTSIPDTQYF

V gene: TRBV6-1
clone size: NA
D gene: NA
J gene: TRBJ2-7
CDR3 protein: CASSGRFSSYEQYF